This TCR beta chain was retrieved from a study of T-cell memory formation after mild COVID-19. Findings of the study overall: Memory sampled before infection contained some responding clones, suggesting cross-reactive memory joined. Balance between CD4 and CD8 was seen in clones contracting day 15 to 85, and a CD4+ lean was seen in later expanders.

The V and J ends lost 5 bases and 2 bases, in that order; junction bases with no gene match: 5. The CDR3 is 15 amino acids. It was 5'RACE with constant-segment primers that produced the TCR alpha and TCR beta cDNA libraries, which carried sample barcodes and UMIs. TCRdb reprocessed the 5' RACE reads with MiXCR, giving one entry per CDR3 protein. The table records fewer than 600,000 distinct CDR3 sequences, about 22% of them present only once. As concerns this clonotype: The antigen remains unidentified.

Sequencing used PBMCs or a T cell subset sorted from them (not recorded which). The chain combines TRBV12-3 or TRBV12-4 with TRBJ2-2, with TRBD2 matching 7 bases. The clonotype was recovered from an adult woman who had mild COVID-19 (a few samples of this study predate the infection). Cell type and time point are not known. The CDR3 nucleotides are TGTGCCAGCAGTGGGCTAGCGGAAAACACCGGGGAGCTGTTTTTT. Amino acid sequence: CASSGLAENTGELFF.